This T cell receptor beta chain was documented in a study of T cells in localized non-small cell lung cancer. In germline, CDR1 is MNHEY, CDR2 SMNVEV (reference sequence). V was shortened by 5 bases and J by 11 bases, with 13 bases between the two germline ends. CDR3 length: 13 amino acids. Using immunoSEQ multiplex PCR, the repertoire was profiled, and TCRdb retains in-frame clones only, with some absent. This repertoire shows 70,000 to 95,000 clones, roughly 91% found once; its top ten account for about 4%. Sequenced material: PBMCs, taken before any cancer treatment. The V call is TRBV27, the J call TRBJ1-6; TRBD1 is a possible D gene (6 bases). The TCR was taken from a woman aged 35-75 years with stage II squamous cell lung carcinoma. This chain's CDR3 is CASSTTGRAPLHF. CDR3 DNA: TGTGCCAGCAGTACTACAGGGAGGGCACCCCTCCACTTT.